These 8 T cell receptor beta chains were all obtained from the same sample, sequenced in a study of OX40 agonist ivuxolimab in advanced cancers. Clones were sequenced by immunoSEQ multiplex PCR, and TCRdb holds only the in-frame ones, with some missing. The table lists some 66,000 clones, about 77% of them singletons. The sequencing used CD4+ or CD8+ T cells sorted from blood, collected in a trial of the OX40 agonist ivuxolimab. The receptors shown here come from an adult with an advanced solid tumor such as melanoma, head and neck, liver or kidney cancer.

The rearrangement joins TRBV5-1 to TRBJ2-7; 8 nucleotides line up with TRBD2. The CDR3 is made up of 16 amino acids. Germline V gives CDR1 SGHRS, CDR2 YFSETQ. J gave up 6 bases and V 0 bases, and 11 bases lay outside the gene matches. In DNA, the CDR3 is TGCGCCAGCAGCTTGGTTTCGGGGGGGACTCCGGGCGAGCAGTACTTC. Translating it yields CASSLVSGGTPGEQYF. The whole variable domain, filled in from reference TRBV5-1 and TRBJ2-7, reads KAGVTQTPRYLIKTRGQQVTLSCSPISGHRSVSWYQQTPGQGLQFLFEYFSETQRNKGNFPGRFSGRQFSNSRSEMNVSTLELGDSALYLCASSLVSGGTPGEQYFGPGTRLTVT.

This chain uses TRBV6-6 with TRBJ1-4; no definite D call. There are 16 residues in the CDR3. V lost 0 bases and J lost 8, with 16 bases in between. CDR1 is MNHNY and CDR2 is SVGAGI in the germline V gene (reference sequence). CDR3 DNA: TGTGCCAGCAGTTACTCTACCAGGACGCTAGCCGAAAAACTGTTTTTT. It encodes CASSYSTRTLAEKLFF.

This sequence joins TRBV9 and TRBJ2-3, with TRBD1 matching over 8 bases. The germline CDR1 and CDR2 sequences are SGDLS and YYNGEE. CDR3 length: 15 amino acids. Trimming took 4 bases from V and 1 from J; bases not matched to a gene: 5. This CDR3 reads CASSPGQGGTDTQYF. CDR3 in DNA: TGTGCCAGCAGCCCTGGACAGGGCGGCACAGATACGCAGTATTTT. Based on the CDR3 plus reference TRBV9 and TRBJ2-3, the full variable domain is DSGVTQTPKHLITATGQRVTLRCSPRSGDLSVYWYQQSLDQGLQFLIQYYNGEERAKGNILERFSAQQFPDLHSELNLSSLELGDSALYFCASSPGQGGTDTQYFGPGTRLTVL.

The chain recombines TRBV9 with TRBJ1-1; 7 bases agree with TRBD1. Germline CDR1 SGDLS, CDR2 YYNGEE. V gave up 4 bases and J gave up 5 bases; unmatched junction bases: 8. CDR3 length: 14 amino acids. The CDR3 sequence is CASSPRQGWTEAFF. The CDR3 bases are TGTGCCAGCAGCCCCAGACAGGGATGGACTGAAGCTTTCTTT.

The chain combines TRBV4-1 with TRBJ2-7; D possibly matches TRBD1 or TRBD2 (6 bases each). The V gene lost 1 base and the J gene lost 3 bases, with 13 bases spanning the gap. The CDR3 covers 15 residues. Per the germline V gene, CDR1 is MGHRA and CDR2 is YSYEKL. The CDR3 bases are TGCGCCAGCAGCCAAGGGCCCAGGGGACTCTACGAGCAGTACTTC. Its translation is CASSQGPRGLYEQYF.

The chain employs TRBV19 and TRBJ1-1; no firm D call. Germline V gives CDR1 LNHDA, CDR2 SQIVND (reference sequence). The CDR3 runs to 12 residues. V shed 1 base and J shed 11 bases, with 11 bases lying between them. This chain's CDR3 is CASSIVGGGAFF. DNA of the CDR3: TGTGCCAGTAGTATAGTTGGAGGCGGGGCTTTCTTT.

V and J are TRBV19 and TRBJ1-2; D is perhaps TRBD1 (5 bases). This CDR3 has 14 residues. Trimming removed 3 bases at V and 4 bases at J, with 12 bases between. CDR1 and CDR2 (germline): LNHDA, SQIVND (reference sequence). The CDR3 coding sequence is TGTGCCAGTAGTATTGGGGCAGGGACCTATGGCTACACCTTC. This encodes CASSIGAGTYGYTF.

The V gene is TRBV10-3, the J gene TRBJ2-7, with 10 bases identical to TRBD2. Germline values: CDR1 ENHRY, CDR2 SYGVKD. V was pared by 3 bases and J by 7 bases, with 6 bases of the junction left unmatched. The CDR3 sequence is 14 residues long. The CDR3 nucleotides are TGTGCCATCAGTGAACTAGCGGGACTTTGGGAGCAGTACTTC. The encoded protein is CAISELAGLWEQYF.